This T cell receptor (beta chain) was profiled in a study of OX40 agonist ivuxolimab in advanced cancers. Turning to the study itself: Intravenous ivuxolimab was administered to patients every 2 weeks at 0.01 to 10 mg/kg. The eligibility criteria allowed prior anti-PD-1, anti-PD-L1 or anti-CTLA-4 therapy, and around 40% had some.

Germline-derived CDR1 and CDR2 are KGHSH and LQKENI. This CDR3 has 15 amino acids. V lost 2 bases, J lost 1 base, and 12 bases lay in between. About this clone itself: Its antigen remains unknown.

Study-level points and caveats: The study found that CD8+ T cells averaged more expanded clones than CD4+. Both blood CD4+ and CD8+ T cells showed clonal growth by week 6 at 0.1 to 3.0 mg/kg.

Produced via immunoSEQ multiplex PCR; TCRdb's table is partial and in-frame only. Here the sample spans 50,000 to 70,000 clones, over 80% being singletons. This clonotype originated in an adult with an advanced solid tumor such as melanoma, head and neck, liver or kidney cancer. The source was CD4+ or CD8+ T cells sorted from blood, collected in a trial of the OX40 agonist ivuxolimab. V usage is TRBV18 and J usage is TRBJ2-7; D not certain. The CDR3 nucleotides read TGTGCCAGCTCACCAAGAGCGCGATCTTCCTACGAGCAGTACTTC. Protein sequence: CASSPRARSSYEQYF. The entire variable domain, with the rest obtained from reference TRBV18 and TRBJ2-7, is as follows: NAGVMQNPRHLVRRRGQEARLRCSPMKGHSHVYWYRQLPEEGLKFMVYLQKENIIDESGMPKERFSAEFPKEGPSILRIQQVVRGDSAAYFCASSPRARSSYEQYFGPGTRLTVT.